This TCR beta chain was sequenced in a study of blood T cell repertoires in COVID-19 (dated by TCRdb to 2020 to 2021). For the wider study: Collaborator samples came from the United States, Italy and Spain and covered acute and convalescent phases of COVID-19. The material from the prospective study consisted of cDNA or gDNA derived from T cells, B-cell-depleted T cells, or PBMCs. The dataset comprised deeply sampled blood TCRbeta repertoires from subjects exposed to, actively infected with, or recovered from COVID-19. The repertoires were made available in a free public database intended to serve as a resource for research on the immune response to SARS-CoV-2. The samples were drawn from two sources: the first 160 participants of the ongoing ImmuneRACE study, and 1,254 subjects contributed by 6 global collaborators. A de-identified subject ID, COVID-19 status, age in years and sex were almost always included in the sample metadata. Where available, HLA class I and class II types were taken from metadata supplied by the sample provider and were not determined by assay-based typing.

The full study reports these points: Clinical and demographic metadata were provided uncurated, with the amount varying by source and participant.

Notes on this clone: The clone's antigen remains unknown. No per-base quality is available; no much larger clone lies one base away.

Each collaborating institution followed its own protocols to collect whole blood in K2EDTA tubes. For TCRbeta analysis, collaborator samples were shipped as frozen whole blood, as isolated PBMCs, or as DNA extracted from either sample type. The immunoSEQ Assay, a bias-controlled multiplex PCR, was used to amplify TCRbeta CDR3 regions from genomic DNA. The study's processing was this. Nucleated cell counts per sample were estimated from amplification of reference gene primers within the assay. To quantify the absolute abundance of each unique TCRbeta CDR3 rearrangement, sequence reads were collapsed and filtered. For each sample, productive Simpson clonality was calculated by taking the square root of Simpson's diversity index across productive rearrangements. TCRdb holds this immuneACCESS table with in-frame rearrangements only. Some clones are missing; in checked studies, unresolved V genes explain under half, and the rest has no known cause. V, J and clone size were drawn from that table, and D and trimming were deduced from the DNA. In this sample the table shows about 27,000 clones, roughly 91% of which occur a single time. Less than 20% of the sample belongs to the ten largest clones.

Material: peripheral blood. This sequence originates from a human donor with active COVID-19. The donor label of this sample is uncertain.

The CDR3 corresponds to CASQSRLQETQYF. The nucleotide sequence is TGTGCCAGCCAATCGCGTCTTCAAGAGACCCAGTACTTC. The V gene is TRBV12-3 or TRBV12-4 and the J gene is TRBJ2-5; no D gene can be assigned with confidence. V loses 8 bases of germline sequence and J loses 2 bases, and the interval between the two ends is 12 bases. Counted from cysteine to phenylalanine, this CDR3 has 13 amino acids. The retained sequence is limited to the CDR3, 39 bases, with the frame set at the first base.